This T cell receptor (beta chain) originates from a study of cytomegalovirus exposure and HLA in healthy donors. General study findings and limits: Donor immune exposure was known only as CMV serostatus. Highest at DRB1 and lowest at HLA-C, TCR association rates differed among HLA loci in a later analysis. By a later analysis, the bulk of CMV-associated TCR beta chains appeared HLA-restricted.

Concerning this clone: Its target is not known.

V was pared by 1 base and J by 9 bases, with 16 bases between. This CDR3 region has 15 residues. In germline, CDR1 is SGHDN, CDR2 FVKESK. At the time of sampling, donors were nominally healthy, though unrecorded immune exposures were likely. PCR used 60 Vbeta primers and 13 Jbeta primers. Measured with immunoSEQ multiplex PCR; TCRdb has only the in-frame clones, and not every one. The sample lists 150,000 to 200,000 clones; approximately 80% were seen once. The chain recombines TRBV14 with TRBJ2-1; the D gene is possibly TRBD2 (7 bases). What was sequenced was PBMCs. This receptor was obtained from a female donor in good health and CMV-seronegative. The CDR3 loop is CASSQVAGGGGEQFF. As DNA, the CDR3 is TGTGCCAGCAGCCAAGTGGCTGGGGGGGGCGGTGAGCAGTTCTTC.